Presented here are 28 T cell receptor beta chains from one specimen sequenced in a study of vaccination effects on CD4 cells after COVID-19. What these receptors recognize is not known. Method: immunoSEQ multiplex PCR; TCRdb's copy keeps in-frame clones and lacks some. Seen here are fewer than 60,000 clones, about 77% observed once, and the top ten hold approximately 5%. Antigen-specific CD4+ T cells were first expanded with viral peptide pools by the ViraFEST assay and only then sequenced. Having been cultured for 10 days, the cells underwent CD4+ T cell isolation. PCR-confirmed SARS-CoV-2 infection occurred in the person between March and December 2020. The material was CD4+ T cells from PBMCs cultured with HIV peptides, obtained before COVID-19 vaccination. Subset specified: HIV-1 Nef peptide pool negative control/reference culture. These receptors came from a human donor who had a prior SARS-CoV-2 infection.

This chain uses TRBV3-1 (or the pseudogene TRBV3-2) with TRBJ2-7; D is undetermined. The V end was cut by 9 bases, the J end by 6 bases, with 15 bases between. Germline V CDR1 and CDR2: LGHDT, YNNKEL (reference sequence). This CDR3 spans 12 amino acids. The CDR3 protein is CASARDIGEQYF. The CDR3 DNA sequence: TGTGCCAGTGCTAGAGATATAGGCGAGCAGTACTTC.

In its sample, this clone was seen once. The rearrangement links TRBV7-8 to TRBJ2-1; D gene uncertain. V was trimmed by 6 bases and J by 8 bases, leaving 14 bases between them. This CDR3 has 13 amino acids. Germline V gene sequence: CDR1 SGHVS, CDR2 FQNEAQ. CDR3 protein: CASRSGSYHEQFF. In nucleotides, the CDR3 is TGTGCCAGCAGGTCCGGGTCGTATCATGAGCAGTTCTTC. The full variable domain, rest sourced from reference TRBV7-8 and TRBJ2-1, is GAGVSQSPRYKVAKRGQDVALRCDPISGHVSLFWYQQALGQGPEFLTYFQNEAQLDKSGLPSDRFFAERPEGSVSTLKIQRTQQEDSAVYLCASRSGSYHEQFFGPGTRLTVL.

V gene TRBV7-2 combines with J gene TRBJ2-3; D is possibly TRBD1 or TRBD2 (5 bases each). The CDR3 spans 14 residues. The V end lost 5 bases, the J end lost 2 bases, and 11 bases lay between the germline ends. Germline-derived CDR1 and CDR2 are SGHTA and FQGNSA. In nucleotides, the CDR3 is TGTGCCAGCAGCCGGGACGGAAACACAGATACGCAGTATTTT. Translated: CASSRDGNTDTQYF.

This chain joins TRBV10-3 and TRBJ1-6; D remains ambiguous. CDR3 length: 14 amino acids. Trimming removed 0 bases from V and 6 bases from J, with 6 bases in between. The germline V gene encodes CDR1 ENHRY and CDR2 SYGVKD. The CDR3 is CAISESVINSPLHF. The CDR3 nucleotides are TGTGCCATCAGTGAGTCTGTTATTAATTCACCCCTCCACTTT.

The chain combines TRBV5-1 with TRBJ1-1; 7 positions agree with TRBD1. Germline CDR1 and CDR2: SGHRS and YFSETQ. The CDR3 is 14 residues long. Trimming cost V 4 bases and J 2 bases; bases outside gene matches: 5. As DNA, the CDR3 is TGCGCCAGCAGCAACAGACAGGGTAACACTGAAGCTTTCTTT. Translated, it gives CASSNRQGNTEAFF.

The chain has TRBV7-9 and TRBJ1-2; no definite D call. Per germline, CDR1 SEHNR and CDR2 FQNEAQ (reference sequence). CDR3 length: 16 amino acids. Trimming shortened V by 2 bases and J by 5 bases, and 18 bases separated the two germline ends. CDR3 coding DNA: TGTGCCAGCAGCTTAATTCGGCTCAAGGCGGGATATGGCTACACCTTC. Amino acids: CASSLIRLKAGYGYTF.

The rearrangement uses TRBV5-5 and TRBJ2-7; D is perhaps TRBD2 (5 bases). Germline V gene sequence: CDR1 SGHKS, CDR2 YYEKEE (reference sequence). Trimming removed 0 bases at V and 2 bases at J, with 12 bases between. The CDR3 consists of 15 residues. This chain's CDR3 is CASSLALGGPYEQYF. The CDR3 DNA sequence: TGTGCCAGCAGCTTGGCCCTAGGAGGCCCCTACGAGCAGTACTTC.

The chain uses TRBV7-8 and TRBJ1-1, with D uncertain. CDR3 length equals 16 residues. Trimming took off 7 bases at V and 5 bases at J, with 23 bases between the two ends. Germline V gives CDR1 SGHVS, CDR2 FQNEAQ. For the CDR3, the DNA is TGTGCCAGCACCCTGATGGACGCGCGGCTGGGGACTGAAGCTTTCTTT. Amino acid sequence: CASTLMDARLGTEAFF.

This chain links TRBV5-8 with TRBJ1-4, with D maybe TRBD1 (6 bases). The length of the CDR3 is 17 residues. The germline gives CDR1 SGHTS, CDR2 YDEGEE. Trimming took off 1 base at V and 2 bases at J, with 15 bases between the two ends. CDR3 DNA: TGTGCCAGCAGCTTGCCTGAAGGGGGGAGCACTAATGAAAAACTGTTTTTT. This codes for CASSLPEGGSTNEKLFF. The full variable domain, rest sourced from reference TRBV5-8 and TRBJ1-4, is EAGVTQSPTHLIKTRGQQATLRCSPISGHTSVYWYQQALGLGLQFLLWYDEGEERNRGNFPPRFSGRQFPNYSSELNVNALELEDSALYLCASSLPEGGSTNEKLFFGSGTQLSVL.

The rearrangement links TRBV9 to TRBJ1-4, with D maybe TRBD1 (6 bases). The CDR3 has 15 residues. Germline V gives CDR1 SGDLS, CDR2 YYNGEE. The V end lost 3 bases, the J end lost 7 bases, and 16 bases lay between the germline ends. The CDR3 protein is CASSERTGQFEKLFF. In DNA, the CDR3 is TGTGCCAGCAGCGAACGGACGGGACAATTTGAAAAACTGTTTTTT.

CDR3: CASSQQKSGLTSGRIVFYNEQFF. DNA of the CDR3: TGTGCCAGCAGCCAACAGAAGTCCGGTTTGACTAGCGGGAGGATTGTATTCTACAATGAGCAGTTCTTC. The chain is built from TRBV4-2 and TRBJ2-1; TRBD2 agrees at 13 bases. Trimming took 2 bases from V and 3 from J; bases not matched to a gene: 22. The CDR3 spans 23 residues. The germline gives CDR1 LGHNA, CDR2 YNFKEQ.

The chain combines TRBV6-5 with TRBJ2-7, with 10 bases lining up with TRBD1. V lost 6 bases and J lost 3; bases outside the gene matches: 5. From germline, CDR1 is MNHEY and CDR2 SVGAGI. The CDR3 sequence is 14 residues long. For the CDR3, the DNA is TGTGCCAGCAGAATGGGACAGGGGAGCTACGAGCAGTACTTC. The encoded protein is CASRMGQGSYEQYF.

J is TRBJ2-7 and V is TRBV4-1; a possible D gene is TRBD2 (6 bases). V was clipped by 0 bases and J by 4 bases, with 16 bases between them. This CDR3 comprises 16 residues. The V gene's germline CDR1 is MGHRA and CDR2 YSYEKL. The CDR3 coding sequence is TGCGCCAGCAGCCAAGATTTTTCGGAGGGCTGGTACGAGCAGTACTTC. Protein: CASSQDFSEGWYEQYF.

The chain links TRBV5-4 to TRBJ2-5, with 7 bases lining up with TRBD2. V gave up 3 bases and J gave up 2 bases; unmatched junction bases: 7. CDR1 is SGHNT and CDR2 is YYREEE in the germline V gene (reference sequence). The CDR3 is 15 residues long. CDR3 sequence: CASSSRDYGQETQYF. The CDR3 DNA reads TGTGCCAGCAGCTCCCGGGACTATGGACAAGAGACCCAGTACTTC.

The rearrangement links TRBV5-4 to TRBJ2-5; maybe TRBD2 (5 bases). The germline gives CDR1 SGHNT, CDR2 YYREEE (reference sequence). Trimming pared 4 bases from V and 2 bases from J, leaving 12 bases between. CDR3 length: 14 amino acids. CDR3 sequence (DNA): TGTGCCAGCAGCCCCAAACGGACTCAAGAGACCCAGTACTTC. It is translated as CASSPKRTQETQYF. The entire variable domain, with the rest obtained from reference TRBV5-4 and TRBJ2-5, is as follows: ETGVTQSPTHLIKTRGQQVTLRCSSQSGHNTVSWYQQALGQGPQFIFQYYREEENGRGNFPPRFSGLQFPNYSSELNVNALELDDSALYLCASSPKRTQETQYFGPGTRLLVL.

The rearrangement links TRBV7-8 to TRBJ2-7, with TRBD1 identical over 8 bases. Unmatched junction bases numbered 7, after V lost 3 bases and J lost 6 bases. There are 14 residues in the CDR3. Germline CDR1 SGHVS, CDR2 FQNEAQ. The CDR3 nucleotides are TGTGCCAGCAGCTTCGACAGGGGATACGGCGAGCAGTACTTC. Its translation: CASSFDRGYGEQYF.

This clone was seen once. The gene calls are TRBV2 and TRBJ1-6, with D unresolved. This CDR3 is built from 16 residues. V gave up 2 bases and J gave up 0 bases, with 8 bases separating them. Germline lookup yields CDR1 SNHLY and CDR2 FYNNEI. As DNA, the CDR3 is TGTGCCAGCAGTGAATTCGGCAGCTCCTATAATTCACCCCTCCACTTT. Residues: CASSEFGSSYNSPLHF.

The rearrangement links TRBV6-5 to TRBJ2-3; D is ambiguous. Germline-derived CDR1 and CDR2 are MNHEY and SVGAGI. The CDR3 runs to 15 residues. Between the trimmed V and J ends, which lost 0 bases and 2 bases, there was a span of 9 bases. The CDR3 nucleotides are TGTGCCAGCAGTTACTCTAATCCGGCCACAGATACGCAGTATTTT. Amino acid sequence: CASSYSNPATDTQYF.

The rearrangement joins TRBV18 to TRBJ2-4, with 8 bases that match TRBD1. Germline V gene sequence: CDR1 KGHSH, CDR2 LQKENI. The CDR3 is 16 amino acids. With V trimmed by 3 bases and J by 1 base, 5 bases remained unmatched. CDR3 in DNA: TGTGCCAGCTCACCGCCGGACAGGGTGGCCAAAAACATTCAGTACTTC. Translating gives CASSPPDRVAKNIQYF.

This chain links TRBV11-3 with TRBJ2-7; 7 positions agree with TRBD1. The CDR3 runs 17 residues. V lost 1 base, J lost 2 bases, and 11 bases stayed unmatched. Per germline, CDR1 SGHNT and CDR2 YENEEA. The DNA of the CDR3 is TGTGCCAGCAGCTTAGTGGCCCGACAGGGCGATACCTACGAGCAGTACTTC. It specifies CASSLVARQGDTYEQYF.

The chain couples TRBV29-1 to TRBJ1-2, with 8 bases that match TRBD1. V trimming: 4 bases; J trimming: 14 bases; junction bases outside the gene matches: 9. The CDR3 is 11 residues long. Per the germline V gene, CDR1 is SQVTM and CDR2 is ANQGSEA. CDR3 amino acids: CSVADRVGRTF. CDR3 DNA sequence: TGCAGCGTTGCGGACAGGGTGGGACGGACCTTC.

V usage is TRBV10-1 and J usage is TRBJ1-3; TRBD1 aligns across 8 bases. Looked up from germline, CDR1 is WNHNN and CDR2 is SYGVQD (reference sequence). Unmatched junction bases numbered 8, after V lost 7 bases and J lost 3 bases. The CDR3 consists of 15 residues. For the CDR3, the DNA is TGCGCCAGCATGGAGCAGGGGGCAAATGGAAACACCATATATTTT. Protein: CASMEQGANGNTIYF.

V gene TRBV15 combines with J gene TRBJ2-4, with D unclear. Germline V CDR1 and CDR2: LNHNV, YYDKDF (reference sequence). This CDR3 contains 14 residues. V lost 3 bases, J lost 8 bases, and 14 bases lay in between. CDR3 DNA sequence: TGTGCCACCAGCAGGGAAGTCGGACGGTACATTCAGTACTTC. Translation gives CATSREVGRYIQYF.

The chain uses TRBV7-2 and TRBJ2-1; 12 bases align to TRBD2. Trimming cost V 5 bases and J 0 bases; bases outside gene matches: 2. Germline CDR1 and CDR2: SGHTA and FQGNSA. The CDR3 is 16 amino acids. As DNA, the CDR3 is TGTGCCAGCAGCAAGACTAGCGGGAGCTCCTACAATGAGCAGTTCTTC. This codes for CASSKTSGSSYNEQFF.

This chain joins TRBV10-3 and TRBJ1-2; D possibly corresponds to TRBD1 (6 bases). The germline gives CDR1 ENHRY, CDR2 SYGVKD. V was trimmed by 6 bases and J by 5 bases, leaving 19 bases between them. CDR3 length: 15 amino acids. The CDR3 here is CAIRDGGLGGYGYTF. Written as DNA, the CDR3 is TGTGCCATCAGGGATGGGGGCCTAGGGGGATATGGCTACACCTTC.

This chain links TRBV7-3 with TRBJ2-5; D possibly corresponds to TRBD2 (6 bases). The germline V gene encodes CDR1 SGHTA and CDR2 FQGTGA. CDR3 length equals 18 residues. The V gene lost 1 base and the J gene lost 2 bases, with 20 bases spanning the gap. The CDR3 coding sequence is TGTGCCAGCAGCTTAAGACCCCCCGTCGCGGGACTGCAAGAGACCCAGTACTTC. Translation: CASSLRPPVAGLQETQYF. The entire variable domain, with the rest obtained from reference TRBV7-3 and TRBJ2-5, is as follows: GAGVSQTPSNKVTEKGKYVELRCDPISGHTALYWYRQSLGQGPEFLIYFQGTGAADDSGLPNDRFFAVRPEGSVSTLKIQRTERGDSAVYLCASSLRPPVAGLQETQYFGPGTRLLVL.

This clone occurred once. This chain uses TRBV12-3 or TRBV12-4 with TRBJ2-3; possibly TRBD2 for D (5 bases). The V end lost 3 bases, the J end lost 8 bases, and 9 bases lay between the germline ends. CDR3 length equals 12 residues. The CDR3: CASSLASSTQYF. The CDR3 DNA is TGTGCCAGCAGTTTGGCTAGCTCTACGCAGTATTTT.

This clone was recorded a few times. CDR3 residues: CASSLRTSGDHEQYF. DNA for the CDR3: TGTGCCAGCAGCTTACGGACGAGTGGGGATCACGAGCAGTACTTC. The chain recombines TRBV7-3 with TRBJ2-7; D not resolved. The CDR3 consists of 15 residues. Between the trimmed V and J ends, which lost 2 bases and 5 bases, there was a span of 16 bases. Germline V lookup: CDR1 SGHTA, CDR2 FQGTGA.